The clone carrying this TCR beta chain was observed a handful of times. The authors' processing: Reference gene primer amplification gave nucleated cell count estimates. The data were produced by immunoSEQ multiplex PCR, yet TCRdb's version contains in-frame clones alone and is incomplete. Clone size and V and J calls were adopted from that table, with D and trimming inferred from the DNA. The sample includes 100,000 to 120,000 clones, 85% to 90% of them seen just once. Seattle patient enrollment occurred during active infection, with longitudinal follow-up thereafter. These data come from a study of blood T cell repertoires in COVID-19. Whole-study context: COVID-19 samples, acute and convalescent, were from the United States, Italy and Spain.

The CDR3 consists of 12 residues. Germline lookup yields CDR1 SGHNT and CDR2 YYREEE (reference sequence). V gave up 6 bases and J gave up 0 bases, with 5 bases separating them. The chain combines TRBV5-4 with TRBJ2-3; no clear D. The TCR sequence derives from a woman aged 55-70 years with COVID-19, enrolled during active disease. The sample comprised peripheral blood. The chain's CDR3 is CASTQSTDTQYF. CDR3 bases: TGTGCCAGCACGCAGAGCACAGATACGCAGTATTTT.